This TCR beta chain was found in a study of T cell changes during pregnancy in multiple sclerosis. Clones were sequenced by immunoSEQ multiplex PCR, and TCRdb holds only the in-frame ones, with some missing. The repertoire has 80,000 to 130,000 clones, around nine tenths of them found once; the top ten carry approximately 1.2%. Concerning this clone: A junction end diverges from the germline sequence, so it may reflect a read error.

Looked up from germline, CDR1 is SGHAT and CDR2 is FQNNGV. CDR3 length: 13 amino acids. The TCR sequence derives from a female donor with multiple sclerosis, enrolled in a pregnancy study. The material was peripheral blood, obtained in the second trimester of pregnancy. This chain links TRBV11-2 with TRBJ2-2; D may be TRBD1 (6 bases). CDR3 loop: CASSLEGVGGLFF. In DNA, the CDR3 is TGTGCCAGCAGCTTAGAAGGGGTAGGGGGGCTGTTTTTT.